This T cell receptor beta chain was recorded in a study of blood T cell repertoires in COVID-19. The overall study: Donors in the United States, Italy and Spain gave samples during acute or convalescent COVID-19. The analysed material was cDNA or gDNA that came from T cells, B-cell-depleted T cells, or PBMCs.

The germline gives CDR1 LNHDA, CDR2 SQIVND (reference sequence). Between the trimmed V and J ends, which lost 7 bases and 1 base, there was a span of 7 bases. CDR3 length: 12 amino acids. In the source study's methods: Amplified reference gene primers provided the basis for estimating nucleated cell counts. Clones were sequenced by immunoSEQ multiplex PCR, and TCRdb holds only the in-frame ones, with some missing. The V and J calls and clone size come from that table; D and trimming were worked out from the DNA. The table lists about 140,000 clones, 80% to 90% of them singletons. Sequencing input: peripheral blood. The origin of this receptor is a woman in her sixties with acute or convalescent COVID-19. J is TRBJ1-1 and V is TRBV19; the D is unclear. CDR3 sequence reads: CASIEGNTEAFF. In DNA form, the CDR3 reads TGTGCCAGTATTGAGGGGAACACTGAAGCTTTCTTT.